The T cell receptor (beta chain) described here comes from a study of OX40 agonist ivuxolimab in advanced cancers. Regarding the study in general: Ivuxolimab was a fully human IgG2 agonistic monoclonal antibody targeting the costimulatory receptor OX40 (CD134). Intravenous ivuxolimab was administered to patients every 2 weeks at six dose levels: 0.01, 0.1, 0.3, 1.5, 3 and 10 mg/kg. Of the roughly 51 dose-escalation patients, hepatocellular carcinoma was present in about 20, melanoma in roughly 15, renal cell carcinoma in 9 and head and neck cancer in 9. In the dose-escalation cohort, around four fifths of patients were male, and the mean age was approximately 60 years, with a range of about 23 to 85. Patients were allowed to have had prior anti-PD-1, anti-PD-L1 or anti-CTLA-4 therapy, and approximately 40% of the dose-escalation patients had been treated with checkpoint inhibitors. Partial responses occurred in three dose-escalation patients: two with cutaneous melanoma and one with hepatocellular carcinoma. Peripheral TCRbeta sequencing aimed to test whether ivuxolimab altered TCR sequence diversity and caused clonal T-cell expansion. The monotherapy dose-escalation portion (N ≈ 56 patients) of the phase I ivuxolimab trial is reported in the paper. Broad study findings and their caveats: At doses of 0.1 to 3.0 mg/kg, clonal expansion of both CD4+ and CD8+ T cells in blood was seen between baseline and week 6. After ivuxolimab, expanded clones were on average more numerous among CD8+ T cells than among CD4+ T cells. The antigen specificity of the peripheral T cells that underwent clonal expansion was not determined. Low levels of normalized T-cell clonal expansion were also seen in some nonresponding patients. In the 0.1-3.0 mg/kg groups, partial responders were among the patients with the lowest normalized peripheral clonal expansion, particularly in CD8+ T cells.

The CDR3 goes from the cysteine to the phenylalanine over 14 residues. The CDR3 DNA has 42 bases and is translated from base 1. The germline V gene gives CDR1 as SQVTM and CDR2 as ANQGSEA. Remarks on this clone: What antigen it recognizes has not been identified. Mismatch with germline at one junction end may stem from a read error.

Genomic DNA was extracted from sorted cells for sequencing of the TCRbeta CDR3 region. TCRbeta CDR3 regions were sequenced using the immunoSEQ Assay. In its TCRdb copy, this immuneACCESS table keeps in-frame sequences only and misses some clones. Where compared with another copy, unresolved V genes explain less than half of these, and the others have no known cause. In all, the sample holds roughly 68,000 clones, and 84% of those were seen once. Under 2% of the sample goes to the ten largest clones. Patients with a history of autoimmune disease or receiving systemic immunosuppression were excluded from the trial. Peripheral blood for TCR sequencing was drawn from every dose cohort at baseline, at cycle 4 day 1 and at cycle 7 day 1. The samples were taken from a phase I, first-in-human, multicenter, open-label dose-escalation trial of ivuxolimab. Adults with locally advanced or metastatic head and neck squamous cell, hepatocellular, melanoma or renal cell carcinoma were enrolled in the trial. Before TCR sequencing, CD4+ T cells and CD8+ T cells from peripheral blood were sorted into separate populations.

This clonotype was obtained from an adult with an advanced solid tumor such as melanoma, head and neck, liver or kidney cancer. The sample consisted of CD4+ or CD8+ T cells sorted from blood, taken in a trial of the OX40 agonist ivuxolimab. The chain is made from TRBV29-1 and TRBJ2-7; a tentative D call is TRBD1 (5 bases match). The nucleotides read TGCAACGTTGAAAGGCCAGGGCCTCACTACGAGCAGTACTTC. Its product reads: CNVERPGPHYEQYF.